Sequencing of this TCR beta chain was carried out in a study of cytomegalovirus exposure and HLA in healthy donors. Trimming at V came to 3 bases and at J to 1 base, leaving 5 bases not matched to a gene. The CDR3 length is 18 residues. Per germline, CDR1 SGHDT and CDR2 YYEEEE. Overall study results and limits: Many donors carried some public TCRs, although rarity characterized most TCR sequences. Sequencing likely produced, as an artifact, a cluster of highly shared sequence variants. The productive fraction for most TCR beta V segments was about 90% or about 30% in an earlier analysis.

PCR employed 60 Vbeta and 13 Jbeta primers. Sequencing was performed with immunoSEQ multiplex PCR; in TCRdb, only in-frame clones are kept and a portion is missing. The record lists about 130,000 clones, of which the ten most abundant hold 1.7%. Regarding this clone: What it recognizes is unknown.

Donors likely had unrecorded immune exposures despite being nominally healthy when sampled. The chain couples TRBV5-6 to TRBJ2-2; 14 bases map to TRBD2. The clonotype comes from a man aged 18 to 30 in good health and CMV-seronegative. The sequenced sample was PBMCs. The CDR3 protein is CASSSTGLAGVNTGELFF. The CDR3 DNA follows: TGTGCCAGCAGCTCGACGGGACTAGCGGGGGTGAACACCGGGGAGCTGTTTTTT.